These 27 T cell receptor beta chains share one sample of origin, sequenced in a study of cytomegalovirus exposure and HLA in healthy donors. 60 Vbeta and 13 Jbeta primers were used in PCR. Profiling relied on immunoSEQ multiplex PCR, and the TCRdb table lists in-frame clones only, not all of them. This sample has 110,000 to 150,000 clones, with roughly 77% found just once. The sequencing sample was made of PBMCs. The source is a male donor in good health and CMV-seronegative.

The V and J genes are TRBV19 and TRBJ1-5; D gene uncertain. V lost 3 bases to trimming and J lost 6 bases, with 12 bases between them. The CDR3 contains 14 residues. Per the germline V gene, CDR1 is LNHDA and CDR2 is SQIVND (reference sequence). DNA of the CDR3: TGTGCCAGTAGTATGAGAGGGTCGGTTCAGCCCCAGCATTTT. Encoded protein: CASSMRGSVQPQHF.

The chain employs TRBV19 and TRBJ1-1; possibly TRBD1 for D (6 bases). Trimming took 6 bases from V and 1 from J, leaving 15 bases between them. Looked up from germline, CDR1 is LNHDA and CDR2 is SQIVND (reference sequence). CDR3 size: 15 residues. Here the CDR3 reads CASSTPDRTNTEAFF. Written as DNA, the CDR3 is TGTGCCAGTAGCACACCCGACAGGACGAACACTGAAGCTTTCTTT.

The CDR3 DNA reads TGTGCCAGCTCACCAGCGGGACTAGCGGGAGGGCACGAGCAGTACTTC. Protein product: CASSPAGLAGGHEQYF. The chain recombines TRBV18 with TRBJ2-7; 16 nucleotides agree with TRBD2. V trimming: 2 bases; J trimming: 5 bases; junction bases outside the gene matches: 3. Per the germline V gene, CDR1 is KGHSH and CDR2 is LQKENI. The CDR3 has 16 amino acids.

This sequence joins TRBV10-2 and TRBJ1-6; D gene ambiguous. V was shortened by 6 bases and J by 2 bases, with 8 bases between the two germline ends. The CDR3 spans 14 residues. Germline assignment: CDR1 WSHSY and CDR2 SAAADI. CDR3 coding DNA: TGCGCCAGCAGGTATCCTGCCTATAATTCACCCCTCCACTTT. Its protein product is CASRYPAYNSPLHF.

The V call is TRBV27, the J call TRBJ2-7, with 10 bases that match TRBD1. V gave up 7 bases and J gave up 4 bases; unmatched junction bases: 10. Germline CDR1 reads MNHEY; CDR2 reads SMNVEV (reference sequence). This CDR3 comprises 15 residues. CDR3 sequence reads: CASKPGTGVGYEQYF. The CDR3 coding sequence is TGTGCCAGCAAACCGGGGACAGGGGTTGGGTACGAGCAGTACTTC.

The chain combines TRBV11-2 with TRBJ2-1; 12 bases match TRBD2. This CDR3 is built from 16 residues. CDR1 SGHAT and CDR2 FQNNGV come from the germline V gene. Losses at the gene ends were 6 bases for V and 3 bases for J; bases not matched to a gene: 6. The CDR3 DNA follows: TGTGCCAGCAGAAAGACTAGCGGGGGAGTCTACAATGAGCAGTTCTTC. Translating gives CASRKTSGGVYNEQFF.

The V gene is TRBV4-3, the J gene TRBJ1-3; 8 bases align to TRBD1. After removal of 3 bases from V and 3 bases from J, the junction contained 1 base not matched to a gene. The CDR3 spans 14 residues. Germline CDR1 reads LGHNA; CDR2 reads YSLEER. In DNA, the CDR3 is TGCGCCAGCAGCCACACAGGGGGTGGAAACACCATATATTTT. Protein: CASSHTGGGNTIYF.

This clone was seen a few times. The V and J genes are TRBV4-1 and TRBJ2-7; TRBD2 aligns across 12 bases. CDR1 is MGHRA, CDR2 YSYEKL, per germline. The V and J ends lost 2 bases and 3 bases, in that order; junction bases with no gene match: 2. This CDR3 spans 15 amino acids. CDR3 sequence reads: CASSQTSGGNYEQYF. The CDR3 nucleotides are TGCGCCAGCAGCCAAACTAGCGGGGGGAACTACGAGCAGTACTTC.

The chain employs TRBV6-1 and TRBJ2-3, with TRBD1 identical over 10 bases. Germline loops: CDR1 MNHNS, CDR2 SASEGT. This CDR3 has 15 residues. The V segment lost 11 bases and the J segment 1 base; nucleotides outside the gene matches: 9. CDR3 sequence reads: CAGRQGALGTDTQYF. The CDR3 nucleotides read TGTGCCGGGAGACAGGGGGCCCTCGGCACAGATACGCAGTATTTT.

The chain links TRBV25-1 to TRBJ2-5; 9 nucleotides line up with TRBD2. V shed 2 bases and J 7 bases; nucleotides not matched to a gene: 11. The CDR3 has 16 residues. The germline V gene has CDR1 MGHDK and CDR2 SYGVNS. CDR3 loop: CASSEPGVAGARTQYF. The CDR3 DNA is TGTGCCAGCAGTGAACCCGGAGTAGCGGGGGCTCGGACCCAGTACTTC.

This clone was detected only once. Within the sample, other DNA sequences also encode this same CDR3. The CDR3 sequence is CASSPRTSGGHEQYF. The CDR3 DNA reads TGTGCCAGCTCACCCCGGACTAGCGGGGGACACGAGCAGTACTTC. The V gene is TRBV18, the J gene TRBJ2-7; TRBD2 agrees at 13 bases. V trimming: 3 bases; J trimming: 5 bases; junction bases outside the gene matches: 4. The germline V gene encodes CDR1 KGHSH and CDR2 LQKENI. This CDR3 contains 15 residues.

In DNA form, the CDR3 reads TGTGCCAGCAGCTTAGGGGGGACAGGGACCCGCCTTAGCAATCAGCCCCAGCATTTT. Protein product: CASSLGGTGTRLSNQPQHF. This chain connects TRBV7-3 to TRBJ1-5; 9 bases match TRBD1. The V and J ends lost 2 bases and 0 bases, in that order; junction bases with no gene match: 11. Germline values: CDR1 SGHTA, CDR2 FQGTGA. This CDR3 contains 19 residues.

There are a few counts of this clone. Distinct nucleotide sequences in the sample also encode this CDR3. The rearrangement links TRBV18 to TRBJ1-2, with 8 nucleotides matching TRBD1. Germline CDR1 KGHSH, CDR2 LQKENI. The CDR3 has 13 amino acids. The V gene end was trimmed by 3 bases and the J gene end by 3 bases; junction bases not matched to a gene: 0. The CDR3 DNA reads as TGTGCCAGCTCACCGGGACAGGACTATGGCTACACCTTC. As protein: CASSPGQDYGYTF.

The V gene is TRBV5-1, the J gene TRBJ2-1; no clear D. The CDR3 runs to 14 residues. The germline gives CDR1 SGHRS, CDR2 YFSETQ. V was pared by 2 bases and J by 3 bases, with 9 bases between. This chain's CDR3 is CASSLTVLYNEQFF. The CDR3 DNA reads TGCGCCAGCAGCTTAACAGTCCTCTACAATGAGCAGTTCTTC.

This CDR3 is CASSQSGGYEQYF. In DNA, the CDR3 is TGTGCCAGCAGCCAATCAGGGGGCTACGAGCAGTACTTC. The chain is built from TRBV14 and TRBJ2-7; 7 bases are a match to TRBD1. Germline-derived CDR1 and CDR2 are SGHDN and FVKESK. The CDR3 spans 13 residues. J was trimmed by 3 bases and V by 2 bases; bases with no gene match: 1. The variable domain in full, with the rest retrieved from reference TRBV14 and TRBJ2-7, is EAGVTQFPSHSVIEKGQTVTLRCDPISGHDNLYWYRRVMGKEIKFLLHFVKESKQDESGMPNNRFLAERTGGTYSTLKVQPAELEDSGVYFCASSQSGGYEQYFGPGTRLTVT.

This clone was recorded only once. This rearrangement joins TRBV7-2 to TRBJ2-2; 7 positions match TRBD1. V dropped 1 base and J dropped 1; count of bases not matched to a gene: 3. There are 16 residues in the CDR3. Germline V lookup: CDR1 SGHTA, CDR2 FQGNSA. This CDR3 is CASSLGGGQNTGELFF. For the CDR3, the DNA is TGTGCCAGCAGCTTAGGAGGGGGCCAGAACACCGGGGAGCTGTTTTTT.

The chain links TRBV2 to TRBJ2-7, with 8 bases aligning to TRBD2. With 6 bases clipped from V and 7 bases from J, the junction kept 11 bases outside the gene matches. This CDR3 is 14 amino acids long. Germline CDR1 SNHLY, CDR2 FYNNEI. CDR3 sequence: CASSESPGTREQYF. The DNA for the CDR3 is TGTGCCAGCAGCGAAAGTCCCGGGACTAGGGAGCAGTACTTC.

The gene calls are TRBV14 and TRBJ2-3; D not certain. The CDR3 loop spans 15 amino acids. Looked up from germline, CDR1 is SGHDN and CDR2 is FVKESK. V was shortened by 2 bases and J by 3 bases, with 12 bases between the two germline ends. The CDR3 nucleotides read TGTGCCAGCAGCCAAACGTCCGCCAGGACAGATACGCAGTATTTT. This translates into CASSQTSARTDTQYF.

This chain links TRBV28 with TRBJ2-1, with a weak D call TRBD2 (5 bases). Germline V gene data show CDR1 as MDHEN and CDR2 as SYDVKM. Between the trimmed V and J ends, which lost 3 bases and 10 bases, there was a span of 13 bases. The CDR3 covers 13 residues. CDR3 coding DNA: TGTGCCAGCAGTTTGTCCCCGAAGCGGGAGCAGTTCTTC. Translating gives CASSLSPKREQFF.

This clone was counted only a few times. Distinct nucleotide sequences in the sample also encode this CDR3. The rearrangement uses TRBV9 and TRBJ2-3; TRBD2 matches 13 bases. The length of the CDR3 is 16 residues. Trimming took 2 bases from V and 4 from J; bases not matched to a gene: 4. Germline V gives CDR1 SGDLS, CDR2 YYNGEE. CDR3 sequence reads: CASSVRTSGGADTQYF. CDR3 sequence (DNA): TGTGCCAGCAGCGTCAGGACTAGCGGGGGAGCAGATACGCAGTATTTT.

As concerns this clone: The same CDR3 arises from other DNA sequences in this sample as well. The chain employs TRBV6-1 and TRBJ2-7; 7 bases fit TRBD1. Germline values: CDR1 MNHNS, CDR2 SASEGT. The trim removed 6 bases at V and 6 bases at J, leaving 2 bases unmatched. The CDR3 sequence is 11 residues long. The CDR3 spells CASSTGVEQYF. The CDR3 region has the DNA TGTGCCAGCAGCACAGGGGTCGAGCAGTACTTC.

The chain carries TRBV5-5 and TRBJ2-5; 9 bases are a match to TRBD2. The CDR3 runs 16 residues. Germline loops: CDR1 SGHKS, CDR2 YYEKEE (reference sequence). The V gene end was trimmed by 1 base and the J gene end by 2 bases; junction bases not matched to a gene: 6. The CDR3 is CASSLPPSGVQETQYF. For the CDR3, the DNA is TGTGCCAGCAGCTTGCCCCCTAGCGGGGTTCAAGAGACCCAGTACTTC.

J is TRBJ2-1 and V is TRBV19; maybe TRBD1 (6 bases). Looked up from germline, CDR1 is LNHDA and CDR2 is SQIVND (reference sequence). This CDR3 spans 14 amino acids. V was clipped by 4 bases and J by 1 base, with 8 bases between them. The CDR3 nucleotides are TGTGCCAGTAGTAAGGGGGTATCCTACAATGAGCAGTTCTTC. It is translated as CASSKGVSYNEQFF.

V usage is TRBV11-3 and J usage is TRBJ2-1; 14 bases are a match to TRBD2. The trim removed 5 bases at V and 9 bases at J, leaving 6 bases unmatched. The germline gives CDR1 SGHNT, CDR2 YENEEA. The CDR3 is made up of 15 amino acids. The CDR3 sequence is CASSEGLAGGIEQFF. The CDR3 DNA sequence: TGTGCCAGCAGCGAAGGACTAGCGGGAGGAATTGAGCAGTTCTTC.

The chain recombines TRBV6-5 with TRBJ2-2, with 9 bases that match TRBD1. The germline V gene has CDR1 MNHEY and CDR2 SVGAGI. V lost 6 bases, J lost 8 bases, and 10 bases stayed unmatched. CDR3 length equals 15 residues. As DNA, the CDR3 is TGTGCCAGCAGCCGCACAGGGGGCGCTTCTGGGGAGCTGTTTTTT. Protein: CASSRTGGASGELFF.

The rearrangement joins TRBV27 to TRBJ2-1, with 8 bases lining up with TRBD1. J lost 10 bases, V lost 6 bases, and 11 bases had no gene match. The germline V gene encodes CDR1 MNHEY and CDR2 SMNVEV (reference sequence). This CDR3 spans 14 amino acids. CDR3 sequence reads: CASRPGQAVWEQFF. The CDR3 DNA is TGTGCCAGCAGACCGGGACAGGCAGTGTGGGAGCAGTTCTTC.

The CDR3 region has the DNA TGTGCCAGCAGCCCGGGGATTAGCGGGGCCCGGGGGACCCAGTACTTC. It is translated as CASSPGISGARGTQYF. This chain joins TRBV7-8 and TRBJ2-5, with 8 positions matching TRBD2. The germline V gene encodes CDR1 SGHVS and CDR2 FQNEAQ. J lost 7 bases, V lost 5 bases, and 15 bases had no gene match. This CDR3 is built from 16 residues.